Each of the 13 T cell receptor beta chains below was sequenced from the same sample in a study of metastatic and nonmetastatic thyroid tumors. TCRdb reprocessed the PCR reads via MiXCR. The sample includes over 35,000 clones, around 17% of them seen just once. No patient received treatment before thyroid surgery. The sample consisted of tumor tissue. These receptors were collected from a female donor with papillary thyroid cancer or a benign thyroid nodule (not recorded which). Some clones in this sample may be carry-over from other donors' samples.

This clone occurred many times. This chain's CDR3 is CASSPGGMNTEAFF. The CDR3 region has the DNA TGCGCCAGCAGTCCGGGGGGCATGAACACTGAAGCTTTCTTT. The rearrangement uses TRBV10-1 and TRBJ1-1; weak D call: TRBD1 (6 bases). Trimming removed 5 bases at V and 0 bases at J, with 10 bases between. The germline V gene has CDR1 WNHNN and CDR2 SYGVQD (reference sequence). This CDR3 comprises 14 residues.

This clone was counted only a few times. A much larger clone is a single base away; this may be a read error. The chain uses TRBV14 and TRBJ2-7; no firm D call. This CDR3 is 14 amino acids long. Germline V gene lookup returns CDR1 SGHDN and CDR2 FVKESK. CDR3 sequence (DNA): TGTGCCAGCAGCCAACTTACCCGCCCCTACGAGCGGTACTTC. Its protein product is CASSQLTRPYERYF.

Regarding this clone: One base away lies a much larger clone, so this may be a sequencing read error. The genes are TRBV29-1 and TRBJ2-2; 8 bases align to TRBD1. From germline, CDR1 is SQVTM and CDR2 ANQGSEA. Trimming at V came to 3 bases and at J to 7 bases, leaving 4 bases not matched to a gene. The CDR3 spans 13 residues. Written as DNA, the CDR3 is TGCAGCGTTGACAGGGGGCAAAACGGGGAGCTGTTTTTT. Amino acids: CSVDRGQNGELFF.

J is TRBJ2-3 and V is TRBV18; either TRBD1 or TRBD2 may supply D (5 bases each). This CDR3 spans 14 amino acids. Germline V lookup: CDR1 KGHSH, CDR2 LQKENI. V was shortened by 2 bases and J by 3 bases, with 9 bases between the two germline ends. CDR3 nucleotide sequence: TGTGCCAGCTCACCAACGGGGCCAACAGATACGCAGTATTTT. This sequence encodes CASSPTGPTDTQYF.

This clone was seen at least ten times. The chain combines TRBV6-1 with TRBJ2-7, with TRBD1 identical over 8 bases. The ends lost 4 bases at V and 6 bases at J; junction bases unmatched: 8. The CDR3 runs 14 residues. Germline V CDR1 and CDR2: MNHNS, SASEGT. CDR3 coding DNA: TGTGCCAGCAGTGCCCGGGACAGGAGGTTCGAGCAGTACTTC. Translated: CASSARDRRFEQYF.

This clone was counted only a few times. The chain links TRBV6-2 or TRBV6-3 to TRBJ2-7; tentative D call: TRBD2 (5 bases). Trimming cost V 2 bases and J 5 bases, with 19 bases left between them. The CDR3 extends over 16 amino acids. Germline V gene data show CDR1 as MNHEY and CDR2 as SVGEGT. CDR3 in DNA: TGTGCCAGCAGTTACATTCTAGAGGGAGCTCGGGACGAGCAGTACTTC. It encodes CASSYILEGARDEQYF.

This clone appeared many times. The CDR3 nucleotides read TGTGCCAGCAGTACCAGGGAGTCGGACGGGGAGCTGTTTTTT. Encoded protein: CASSTRESDGELFF. V is TRBV7-3 and J is TRBJ2-2; D may correspond to TRBD1 or TRBD2 (5 bases each). The germline gives CDR1 SGHTA, CDR2 FQGTGA. The CDR3 runs to 14 residues. Trimming removed 6 bases from V and 7 bases from J, with 15 bases in between.

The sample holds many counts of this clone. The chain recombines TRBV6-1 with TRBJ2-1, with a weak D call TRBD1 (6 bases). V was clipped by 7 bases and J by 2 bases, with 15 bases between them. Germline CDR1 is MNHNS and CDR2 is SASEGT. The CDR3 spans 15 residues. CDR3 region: CASTKTWGPYNEQFF. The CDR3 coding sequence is TGTGCCAGCACCAAAACCTGGGGGCCCTACAATGAGCAGTTCTTC.

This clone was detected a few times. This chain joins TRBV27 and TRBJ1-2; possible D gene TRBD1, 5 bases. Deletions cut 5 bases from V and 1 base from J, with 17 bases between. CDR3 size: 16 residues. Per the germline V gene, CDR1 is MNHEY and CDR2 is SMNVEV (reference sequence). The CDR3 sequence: CASSPSAGPINYGYTF. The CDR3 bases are TGTGCCAGCAGTCCCTCCGCGGGACCGATTAACTATGGCTACACCTTC.

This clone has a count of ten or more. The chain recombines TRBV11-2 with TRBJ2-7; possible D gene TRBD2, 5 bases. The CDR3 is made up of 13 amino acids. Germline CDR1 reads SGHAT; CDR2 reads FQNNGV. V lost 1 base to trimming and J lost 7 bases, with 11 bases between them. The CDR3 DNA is TGTGCCAGCAGCTTAGCCCCACTAGAGGAGCAGTACTTC. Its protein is CASSLAPLEEQYF.

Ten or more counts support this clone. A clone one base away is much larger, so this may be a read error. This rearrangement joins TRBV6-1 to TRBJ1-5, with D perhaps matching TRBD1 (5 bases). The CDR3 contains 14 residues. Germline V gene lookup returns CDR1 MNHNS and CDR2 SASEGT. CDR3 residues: CASSELGLNPPQHF. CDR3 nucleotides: TGTGCCAGCAGTGAATTGGGGCTCAATCCGCCCCAGCATTTT.

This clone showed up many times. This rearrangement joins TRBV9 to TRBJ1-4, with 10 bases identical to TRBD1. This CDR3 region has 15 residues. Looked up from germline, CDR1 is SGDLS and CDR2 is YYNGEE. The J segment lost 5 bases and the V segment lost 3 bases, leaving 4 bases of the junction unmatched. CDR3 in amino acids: CASSALGQGNEKLFF. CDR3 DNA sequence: TGTGCCAGCAGCGCCCTGGGACAGGGGAATGAAAAACTGTTTTTT. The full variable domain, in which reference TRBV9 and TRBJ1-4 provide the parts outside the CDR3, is DSGVTQTPKHLITATGQRVTLRCSPRSGDLSVYWYQQSLDQGLQFLIQYYNGEERAKGNILERFSAQQFPDLHSELNLSSLELGDSALYFCASSALGQGNEKLFFGSGTQLSVL.

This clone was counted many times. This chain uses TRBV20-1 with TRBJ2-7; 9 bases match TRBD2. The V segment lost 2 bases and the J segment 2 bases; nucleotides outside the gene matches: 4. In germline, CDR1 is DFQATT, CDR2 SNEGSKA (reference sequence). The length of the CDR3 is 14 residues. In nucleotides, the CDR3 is TGCAGTGCTAGACTAGCGGGACGAGCCTACGAGCAGTACTTC. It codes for CSARLAGRAYEQYF.